These 31 T cell receptor beta chains were all obtained from the same sample, sequenced in a study of cytomegalovirus exposure and HLA in healthy donors. Using immunoSEQ multiplex PCR, the repertoire was profiled, and TCRdb retains in-frame clones only, with some absent. The data show about 120,000 clones, about 84% seen once. The specimen sequenced was PBMCs. These receptors were obtained from a man aged 18 to 35 in good health and CMV-seronegative.

The chain uses TRBV6-6 and TRBJ2-7; 7 bases map to TRBD2. This CDR3 has 15 residues. The V and J ends lost 5 bases and 1 base, in that order; junction bases with no gene match: 8. Germline V gene lookup returns CDR1 MNHNY and CDR2 SVGAGI (reference sequence). DNA of the CDR3: TGTGCCAGCAGTGACCGGGAGGTCCGATCCTACGAGCAGTACTTC. It codes for CASSDREVRSYEQYF.

The sample holds a few counts of this clone. J is TRBJ2-1 and V is TRBV10-1, with 9 bases fitting TRBD2. The length of the CDR3 is 13 residues. Looked up from germline, CDR1 is WNHNN and CDR2 is SYGVQD (reference sequence). Unmatched junction bases numbered 1, after V lost 3 bases and J lost 7 bases. The CDR3 DNA sequence: TGCGCCAGCAGTGAAAGCGGGAGGAATGAGCAGTTCTTC. Translation: CASSESGRNEQFF.

This rearrangement joins TRBV7-9 to TRBJ1-2; a possible D gene is TRBD1 (5 bases). Germline V gene sequence: CDR1 SEHNR, CDR2 FQNEAQ (reference sequence). The germline V and J ends were trimmed by 5 bases and 1 base, with 11 bases remaining between them. This CDR3 spans 14 amino acids. In DNA form, the CDR3 reads TGTGCCAGCAGCCAGGGTAACAATAACTATGGCTACACCTTC. This sequence encodes CASSQGNNNYGYTF.

The chain has TRBV5-1 and TRBJ2-1; 7 positions match TRBD1. The J segment lost 7 bases and the V segment lost 4 bases, leaving 8 bases of the junction unmatched. The CDR3 has 14 amino acids. In germline, CDR1 is SGHRS, CDR2 YFSETQ. This CDR3 reads CASSRELQGNEQFF. CDR3 nucleotides: TGCGCCAGCAGCCGTGAACTACAGGGGAATGAGCAGTTCTTC.

The chain combines TRBV18 with TRBJ1-5; TRBD1 matches at 9 bases. Germline trimming cut 3 bases from V and 2 bases from J; bases unmatched to any gene: 2. CDR1 and CDR2 from the germline V gene are KGHSH and LQKENI. The length of the CDR3 is 15 residues. DNA for the CDR3: TGTGCCAGCTCACCGCGGACAGGGGGCAATCAGCCCCAGCATTTT. Translating gives CASSPRTGGNQPQHF.

The chain links TRBV12-5 to TRBJ1-5; D is ambiguous. Germline-derived CDR1 and CDR2 are LGHNT and FRNRAP. Trimming removed 1 base at V and 0 bases at J, with 13 bases between. This CDR3 is 17 amino acids long. The CDR3 protein is CASGLGSSLYSNQPQHF. CDR3 DNA: TGTGCTAGTGGTTTGGGTTCCTCCCTCTATAGCAATCAGCCCCAGCATTTT.

The genes are TRBV19 and TRBJ1-5; D may be TRBD1 (5 bases). Trimming removed 1 base from V and 6 bases from J, with 13 bases in between. Germline lookup yields CDR1 LNHDA and CDR2 SQIVND (reference sequence). The CDR3 consists of 15 residues. Here the CDR3 reads CASSIGARVAQPQHF. The CDR3 DNA reads as TGTGCCAGTAGTATAGGGGCCAGGGTGGCTCAGCCCCAGCATTTT.

The rearrangement uses TRBV12-5 and TRBJ2-2, with 10 bases identical to TRBD2. The CDR3 is 17 residues long. V was clipped by 0 bases and J by 3 bases; unmatched bases: 4. Germline V CDR1 and CDR2: LGHNT, FRNRAP. CDR3 DNA sequence: TGTGCTAGTGGTTTGGTTATAGCGGGAGGCGACACCGGGGAGCTGTTTTTT. It specifies CASGLVIAGGDTGELFF.

This sequence joins TRBV29-1 and TRBJ1-2; D remains unclear. The germline V gene encodes CDR1 SQVTM and CDR2 ANQGSEA. CDR3 size: 14 residues. V shed 6 bases and J shed 3 bases, with 17 bases lying between them. The CDR3 loop reads CSVGRSDGDYGYTF. Written as DNA, the CDR3 is TGCAGCGTCGGCCGATCGGACGGGGACTATGGCTACACCTTC.

This clone was counted a few times. This sequence joins TRBV27 and TRBJ1-6; TRBD1 is a possible D gene (6 bases). V shed 6 bases and J shed 7 bases, with 16 bases lying between them. Germline V gene lookup returns CDR1 MNHEY and CDR2 SMNVEV (reference sequence). CDR3 length equals 15 residues. The CDR3 DNA reads TGTGCCAGCAGAACCCCGACAGGACCAAATTCACCCCTCCACTTT. This translates into CASRTPTGPNSPLHF.

The V and J genes are TRBV30 and TRBJ2-2, with a possible D match to TRBD1 (6 bases). Deletions cut 3 bases from V and 6 bases from J, with 14 bases between. The CDR3 runs to 14 residues. Germline CDR1 GTSNPN, CDR2 SVGIG (reference sequence). For the CDR3, the DNA is TGTGCCTGGAGCCCAACGTCAGGGGCCGGGGAGCTGTTTTTT. It is translated as CAWSPTSGAGELFF.

The sample holds a few counts of this clone. The rearrangement links TRBV6-5 to TRBJ1-6; 8 nucleotides agree with TRBD1. Germline assignment: CDR1 MNHEY and CDR2 SVGAGI. CDR3 size: 15 residues. V shed 7 bases, J shed 10 bases, and the junction held 12 bases outside the gene matches. The CDR3 DNA is TGTGCCAGCACCGACGGACAGGGTCTTTTGTCACCCCTCCACTTT. It is translated as CASTDGQGLLSPLHF.

This chain uses TRBV13 with TRBJ1-1, with D unresolved. The CDR3 is 13 residues long. The germline CDR1 and CDR2 sequences are PRHDT and FYEKMQ (reference sequence). The ends were cut back, 5 bases at V and 5 bases at J, with 12 bases in the middle. The CDR3 DNA reads as TGTGCCAGCAGCCTAAAAATGAGGACTGAAGCTTTCTTT. Translation: CASSLKMRTEAFF.

The rearrangement uses TRBV11-2 and TRBJ1-4; TRBD1 aligns across 7 bases. This CDR3 spans 17 amino acids. Trimming at V came to 5 bases and at J to 2 bases, leaving 11 bases not matched to a gene. Per the germline V gene, CDR1 is SGHAT and CDR2 is FQNNGV. The CDR3 spells CASSVLQGSGTNEKLFF. The CDR3 DNA follows: TGTGCCAGCAGCGTACTACAGGGGAGCGGGACTAATGAAAAACTGTTTTTT.

This chain connects TRBV11-2 to TRBJ2-3; 10 bases match TRBD1. This CDR3 has 17 amino acids. Germline V lookup: CDR1 SGHAT, CDR2 FQNNGV. With 3 bases clipped from V and 6 bases from J, the junction kept 12 bases outside the gene matches. The CDR3 spells CASSFSGRDRGSDTQYF. The DNA of the CDR3 is TGTGCCAGCAGCTTTTCCGGTAGGGACAGGGGTTCTGATACGCAGTATTTT.

The chain links TRBV6-5 to TRBJ1-1, with D perhaps matching TRBD1 (6 bases). The CDR3 totals 15 residues. Germline V gives CDR1 MNHEY, CDR2 SVGAGI. The ends were cut back, 4 bases at V and 1 base at J, with 13 bases in the middle. CDR3 amino acids: CASSSRTVKNTEAFF. CDR3 coding DNA: TGTGCCAGCAGTTCTCGGACAGTGAAGAACACTGAAGCTTTCTTT.

The CDR3 DNA reads TGTGCCAGCAGTTTAACCTACGAGCAGTACTTC. Amino acid sequence: CASSLTYEQYF. The V gene is TRBV2, the J gene TRBJ2-7; D gene uncertain. In germline, CDR1 is SNHLY, CDR2 FYNNEI. V gave up 5 bases and J gave up 2 bases, with 4 bases separating them. The CDR3 is 11 amino acids.

The chain has TRBV6-5 and TRBJ1-1, with D uncertain. Germline V gives CDR1 MNHEY, CDR2 SVGAGI. CDR3 size: 13 residues. V was trimmed by 4 bases and J by 0 bases, leaving 6 bases between them. CDR3 DNA sequence: TGTGCCAGCAGTTGGGCCCTGAACACTGAAGCTTTCTTT. Its protein is CASSWALNTEAFF.

J is TRBJ2-7 and V is TRBV27; 9 bases match TRBD1. V lost 3 bases, J lost 0 bases, and 3 bases stayed unmatched. The CDR3 runs 15 residues. In germline, CDR1 is MNHEY, CDR2 SMNVEV (reference sequence). The CDR3 DNA reads as TGTGCCAGCAGTTTTGGGGACAGGGTCTCCTACGAGCAGTACTTC. Its translation is CASSFGDRVSYEQYF.

The V and J genes are TRBV6-1 and TRBJ2-2, with 10 positions matching TRBD2. In germline, CDR1 is MNHNS, CDR2 SASEGT. V lost 2 bases to trimming and J lost 3 bases; unmatched junction nucleotides: 0. This CDR3 has 15 amino acids. DNA for the CDR3: TGTGCCAGCAGTGAAAGCGGGGGGGACACCGGGGAGCTGTTTTTT. Amino acids: CASSESGGDTGELFF.

This clone was counted once. The chain recombines TRBV13 with TRBJ2-1; TRBD2 is a possible D gene (7 bases). Germline CDR1 PRHDT, CDR2 FYEKMQ (reference sequence). The CDR3 is made up of 16 amino acids. Trimming left V 7 bases short and J 0 bases short, with 16 bases between. The DNA of the CDR3 is TGTGCCAGCACCCTTAGGGCGGGGGCCTCCTACAATGAGCAGTTCTTC. Its protein is CASTLRAGASYNEQFF.

J is TRBJ1-2 and V is TRBV5-1, with 8 bases identical to TRBD1. CDR1 is SGHRS, CDR2 YFSETQ, per germline. J gave up 4 bases and V 0 bases, and 8 bases lay outside the gene matches. The CDR3 covers 16 residues. The CDR3 is CASSLDAAGGVYGYTF. CDR3 coding DNA: TGCGCCAGCAGCTTGGACGCCGCAGGGGGCGTCTATGGCTACACCTTC. Variable domain in full (rest from reference TRBV5-1 and TRBJ1-2): KAGVTQTPRYLIKTRGQQVTLSCSPISGHRSVSWYQQTPGQGLQFLFEYFSETQRNKGNFPGRFSGRQFSNSRSEMNVSTLELGDSALYLCASSLDAAGGVYGYTFGSGTRLTVV.

The chain recombines TRBV18 with TRBJ1-2; no reliable D call. The CDR3 has 15 residues. The V gene's germline CDR1 is KGHSH and CDR2 LQKENI. V was clipped by 4 bases and J by 3 bases, with 15 bases between them. The CDR3 loop reads CASSLAGYGDYGYTF. The CDR3 DNA sequence: TGTGCCAGCTCACTCGCGGGTTATGGGGACTATGGCTACACCTTC.

The V gene is TRBV15, the J gene TRBJ2-1; 7 nucleotides line up with TRBD2. The trim removed 9 bases at V and 12 bases at J, leaving 11 bases unmatched. This CDR3 is built from 12 residues. Germline values: CDR1 LNHNV, CDR2 YYDKDF (reference sequence). CDR3 sequence: CATGPRAGWQFF. In DNA form, the CDR3 reads TGTGCCACGGGGCCCCGAGCGGGGTGGCAGTTCTTC.

The V and J genes are TRBV9 and TRBJ2-3; D may be TRBD2 (6 bases). The V and J ends lost 4 bases and 5 bases respectively, with 14 bases between them. This CDR3 has 14 amino acids. The germline gives CDR1 SGDLS, CDR2 YYNGEE. In nucleotides, the CDR3 is TGTGCCAGCAGCCCGGGGACTCGCGAAGATACGCAGTATTTT. Its protein is CASSPGTREDTQYF.

This rearrangement joins TRBV27 to TRBJ1-5; 8 bases match TRBD1. J gave up 5 bases and V 6 bases, and 9 bases lay outside the gene matches. The germline V gene encodes CDR1 MNHEY and CDR2 SMNVEV (reference sequence). This CDR3 comprises 15 residues. CDR3 loop: CASSPDRAGDQPQHF. CDR3 DNA sequence: TGTGCCAGCAGCCCGGACAGGGCAGGGGATCAGCCCCAGCATTTT.

This sequence joins TRBV11-2 and TRBJ2-7, with 7 bases that match TRBD2. Germline V lookup: CDR1 SGHAT, CDR2 FQNNGV. The length of the CDR3 is 15 residues. Germline trimming cut 5 bases from V and 6 bases from J; bases unmatched to any gene: 13. CDR3 residues: CASSPWGRALGEQYF. CDR3 nucleotide sequence: TGTGCCAGCAGCCCGTGGGGGAGGGCCCTAGGCGAGCAGTACTTC.

The J gene is TRBJ2-1, the V gene TRBV6-1; TRBD1 matches at 7 bases. Trimming took 1 base from V and 12 from J; bases not matched to a gene: 9. The CDR3 has 14 residues. In germline, CDR1 is MNHNS, CDR2 SASEGT. The CDR3 sequence: CASSEEGAVFGQFF. The CDR3 DNA is TGTGCCAGCAGTGAAGAGGGGGCGGTGTTCGGGCAGTTCTTC.

The chain employs TRBV30 and TRBJ1-2; TRBD1 aligns across 7 bases. V was pared by 3 bases and J by 4 bases, with 5 bases of the junction left unmatched. The CDR3 is 13 residues long. Germline V gives CDR1 GTSNPN, CDR2 SVGIG (reference sequence). In DNA, the CDR3 is TGTGCCTGGAGCGCTGGGACAGCCTATGGCTACACCTTC. It yields the protein CAWSAGTAYGYTF.

This clone appeared once. The chain recombines TRBV2 with TRBJ1-5, with D perhaps matching TRBD1 (6 bases). The germline V and J ends were trimmed by 1 base and 4 bases, with 11 bases remaining between them. There are 15 residues in the CDR3. In germline, CDR1 is SNHLY, CDR2 FYNNEI. In nucleotides, the CDR3 is TGTGCCAGCAGTGAAGAGGGGGTAAGGAATCAGCCCCAGCATTTT. Protein sequence: CASSEEGVRNQPQHF. Variable domain in full (rest from reference TRBV2 and TRBJ1-5): EPEVTQTPSHQVTQMGQEVILRCVPISNHLYFYWYRQILGQKVEFLVSFYNNEISEKSEIFDDQFSVERPDGSNFTLKIRSTKLEDSAMYFCASSEEGVRNQPQHFGDGTRLSIL.

The chain uses TRBV30 and TRBJ2-7; 8 positions match TRBD2. CDR1 and CDR2 (germline): GTSNPN, SVGIG (reference sequence). This CDR3 is built from 17 residues. V shed 2 bases, J shed 0 bases, and the junction held 12 bases outside the gene matches. CDR3 coding DNA: TGTGCCTGGAGTCCAGGGCGGCTAGCGGGTGTCTCCTACGAGCAGTACTTC. Protein product: CAWSPGRLAGVSYEQYF. Full variable domain (outside the CDR3, taken from reference TRBV30 and TRBJ2-7): SQTIHQWPATLVQPVGSPLSLECTVEGTSNPNLYWYRQAAGRGLQLLFYSVGIGQISSEVPQNLSASRPQDRQFILSSKKLLLSDSGFYLCAWSPGRLAGVSYEQYFGPGTRLTVT.